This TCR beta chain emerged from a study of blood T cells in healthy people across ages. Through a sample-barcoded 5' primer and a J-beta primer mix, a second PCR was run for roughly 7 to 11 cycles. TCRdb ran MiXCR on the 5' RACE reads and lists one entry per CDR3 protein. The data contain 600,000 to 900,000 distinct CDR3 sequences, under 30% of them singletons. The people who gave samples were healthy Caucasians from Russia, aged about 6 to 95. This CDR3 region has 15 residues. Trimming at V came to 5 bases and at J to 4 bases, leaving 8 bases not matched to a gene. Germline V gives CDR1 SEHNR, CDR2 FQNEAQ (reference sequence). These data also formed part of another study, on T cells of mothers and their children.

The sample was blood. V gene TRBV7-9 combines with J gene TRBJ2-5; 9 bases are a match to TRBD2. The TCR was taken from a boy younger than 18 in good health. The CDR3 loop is CASSPMGLARETQYF. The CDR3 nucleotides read TGTGCCAGCAGCCCTATGGGACTAGCCAGAGAGACCCAGTACTTC.